Below, 21 T cell receptor beta chains from the same sample are listed, as sequenced in a study of T cell repertoires in cytomegalovirus infection. TCRdb reprocessed the reads with MiXCR, giving one entry per CDR3 protein. The repertoire includes approximately 320,000 distinct CDR3 sequences, around 9.5% of them detected once, and roughly 4% sits in the top ten. What was sequenced was PBMCs. These receptors were collected from a human donor in good health (CMV status not recorded). Some clones in this sample may be carry-over from other donors' samples.

This clonotype occurred a few times. V is TRBV5-1 and J is TRBJ2-6; D might be TRBD1 (6 bases). Germline CDR1 and CDR2: SGHRS and YFSETQ. Trimming removed 1 base from V and 0 bases from J, with 20 bases in between. The CDR3 is 20 residues long. The CDR3, as DNA: TGCGCCAGCAGCTTGTACACAGGGCCGGATATAAGCTCTGGGGCCAACGTCCTGACTTTC. It yields the protein CASSLYTGPDISSGANVLTF.

This clonotype was recorded many times. The rearrangement uses TRBV20-1 and TRBJ2-7, with D possibly matching TRBD2 (6 bases). The CDR3 is 14 residues long. The V gene's germline CDR1 is DFQATT and CDR2 SNEGSKA (reference sequence). V was shortened by 0 bases and J by 7 bases, with 16 bases between the two germline ends. The CDR3 sequence: CSAREGTGGWEQYF. The CDR3 DNA reads TGCAGTGCTAGAGAAGGGACTGGAGGCTGGGAGCAGTACTTC.

This clonotype was found many times. The chain links TRBV7-2 to TRBJ2-2, with 8 bases aligning to TRBD2. CDR3 length equals 16 residues. The V and J ends lost 6 bases and 4 bases, in that order; junction bases with no gene match: 10. Germline loops: CDR1 SGHTA, CDR2 FQGNSA. The CDR3 sequence is CASSPRVAGSTGELFF. The CDR3 nucleotides are TGTGCCAGCAGTCCCCGGGTAGCGGGGTCCACCGGGGAGCTGTTTTTT. The full variable domain, its missing parts supplied by reference TRBV7-2 and TRBJ2-2, is GAGVSQSPSNKVTEKGKDVELRCDPISGHTALYWYRQSLGQGLEFLIYFQGNSAPDKSGLPSDRFSAERTGGSVSTLTIQRTQQEDSAVYLCASSPRVAGSTGELFFGEGSRLTVL.

This chain connects TRBV19 to TRBJ1-2; D unclear. Germline CDR1 reads LNHDA; CDR2 reads SQIVND (reference sequence). V lost 2 bases, J lost 1 base, and 11 bases lay in between. The CDR3 has 15 amino acids. DNA of the CDR3: TGTGCCAGTAGTATAAAGGATGGAGGTAACTATGGCTACACCTTC. Amino acid sequence: CASSIKDGGNYGYTF.

The gene calls are TRBV10-3 and TRBJ2-1, with 10 bases identical to TRBD2. V was clipped by 0 bases and J by 6 bases; unmatched bases: 8. Germline V lookup: CDR1 ENHRY, CDR2 SYGVKD. The CDR3 is made up of 17 amino acids. CDR3 nucleotide sequence: TGTGCCATCAGTGAGTCTTTGGAACTAGCGGGGTTCAATGAGCAGTTCTTC. This sequence encodes CAISESLELAGFNEQFF.

This clonotype has ten or more counts. This rearrangement joins TRBV7-3 to TRBJ2-3, with TRBD2 matching over 10 bases. CDR1 and CDR2 from the germline V gene are SGHTA and FQGTGA. Trimming cost V 1 base and J 0 bases; bases outside gene matches: 4. The CDR3 sequence is 17 residues long. The CDR3 DNA reads as TGTGCCAGCAGCTTAATGCCACTAGCGGGGAGCACAGATACGCAGTATTTT. Its protein product is CASSLMPLAGSTDTQYF.

Ten or more counts support this clonotype. The chain employs TRBV5-4 and TRBJ1-1; D not resolved. Per germline, CDR1 SGHNT and CDR2 YYREEE (reference sequence). V dropped 4 bases and J dropped 2 bases, with 12 bases sitting between them. The CDR3 has 14 residues. The CDR3 DNA reads as TGTGCCAGCAGCAACGACGGGCTTAACACTGAAGCTTTCTTT. This sequence encodes CASSNDGLNTEAFF.

Many counts were recorded for this clonotype. The J gene is TRBJ2-1, the V gene TRBV7-6; D possibly matches TRBD1 or TRBD2 (5 bases each). Trimming took off 1 base at V and 8 bases at J, with 18 bases between the two ends. Germline CDR1 SGHVS, CDR2 FNYEAQ. CDR3 length: 16 amino acids. The CDR3 protein is CASSLVGGRGGDEQFF. The DNA for the CDR3 is TGTGCCAGCAGCTTAGTTGGGGGAAGAGGAGGCGATGAGCAGTTCTTC.

The chain is built from TRBV19 and TRBJ2-1; possibly TRBD2 for D (5 bases). V shed 5 bases and J shed 0 bases, with 17 bases lying between them. CDR1 is LNHDA and CDR2 is SQIVND in the germline V gene (reference sequence). This CDR3 comprises 17 residues. The CDR3 coding sequence is TGTGCCAGTAGTGTAACCGTTGCTGGGAGCTCCTACAATGAGCAGTTCTTC. Its protein is CASSVTVAGSSYNEQFF.

This clonotype has a count of ten or more. J is TRBJ2-1 and V is TRBV7-2; D is undetermined. Germline V lookup: CDR1 SGHTA, CDR2 FQGNSA. The CDR3 has 12 amino acids. V gave up 4 bases and J gave up 4 bases, with 5 bases separating them. CDR3 DNA sequence: TGTGCCAGCAGCTACGAGTACAATGAGCAGTTCTTC. This codes for CASSYEYNEQFF.

This clonotype was counted at least ten times. The chain has TRBV7-2 and TRBJ2-7; 9 nucleotides agree with TRBD1. V lost 1 base, J lost 5 bases, and 6 bases stayed unmatched. Per germline, CDR1 SGHTA and CDR2 FQGNSA. The CDR3 contains 15 residues. CDR3 protein: CASSLGDRDIDEQYF. Written as DNA, the CDR3 is TGTGCCAGCAGCTTAGGGGACAGGGACATCGACGAGCAGTACTTC.

Ten or more counts support this clonotype. The rearrangement uses TRBV18 and TRBJ1-4, with D tentatively TRBD1 (6 bases). Trimming shortened V by 3 bases and J by 0 bases, and 11 bases separated the two germline ends. The CDR3 loop spans 16 amino acids. Germline V gives CDR1 KGHSH, CDR2 LQKENI. The CDR3 here is CASSPGQPATNEKLFF. The CDR3 coding sequence is TGTGCCAGCTCACCCGGACAGCCAGCAACTAATGAAAAACTGTTTTTT.

This clonotype was detected a few times. The chain uses TRBV6-2 or TRBV6-3 and TRBJ2-5, with 13 bases identical to TRBD2. This CDR3 is built from 19 residues. The germline V gene has CDR1 MNHEY and CDR2 SVGEGT. V gave up 10 bases and J gave up 3 bases; unmatched junction bases: 20. The CDR3 spells CATQERTSGRRVEEETQYF. CDR3 nucleotides: TGTGCCACCCAAGAGCGGACTAGCGGGAGAAGGGTCGAAGAAGAGACCCAGTACTTC.

The rearrangement joins TRBV6-1 to TRBJ1-2; perhaps TRBD1 as D (6 bases). Germline V gives CDR1 MNHNS, CDR2 SASEGT. The V end lost 5 bases, the J end lost 4 bases, and 11 bases lay between the germline ends. The CDR3 loop spans 13 amino acids. The CDR3 here is CASSYGTTYGYTF. CDR3 bases: TGTGCCAGCAGTTATGGGACAACCTATGGCTACACCTTC.

This clonotype was seen at least ten times. The chain employs TRBV7-6 and TRBJ2-7, with D perhaps TRBD1 (7 bases). Germline assignment: CDR1 SGHVS and CDR2 FNYEAQ. V dropped 5 bases and J dropped 2 bases, with 22 bases sitting between them. CDR3 length: 17 amino acids. The CDR3 spells CASSTGQRRRGTYEQYF. The DNA of the CDR3 is TGTGCCAGCAGCACGGGACAGAGACGGCGGGGTACCTACGAGCAGTACTTC.

V usage is TRBV6-2 or TRBV6-3 and J usage is TRBJ2-1; no reliable D call. Trimming took off 6 bases at V and 7 bases at J, with 10 bases between the two ends. There are 12 residues in the CDR3. Germline assignment: CDR1 MNHEY and CDR2 SVGEGT. The CDR3 loop reads CASSNGWNEQFF. CDR3 DNA sequence: TGTGCCAGCAGCAACGGGTGGAATGAGCAGTTCTTC.

The sample holds many counts of this clonotype. V is TRBV28 and J is TRBJ1-6; 8 bases match TRBD1. CDR1 and CDR2 from the germline V gene are MDHEN and SYDVKM. The V segment lost 1 base and the J segment 9 bases; nucleotides outside the gene matches: 5. There are 15 residues in the CDR3. This chain's CDR3 is CASSLYETGASPLHF. CDR3 coding DNA: TGTGCCAGCAGTTTATATGAGACAGGGGCTTCACCCCTCCACTTT.

This clonotype has ten or more counts. The chain joins TRBV7-8 to TRBJ1-1; 8 nucleotides line up with TRBD1. The junction had 13 bases not matched to a gene; V was cut back by 1 base and J by 6 bases. The CDR3 covers 17 residues. CDR1 SGHVS and CDR2 FQNEAQ come from the germline V gene. The CDR3, as DNA: TGTGCCAGCAGCTTAGGCAGGGGGCTCGTCGGCGGCCCTGAAGCTTTCTTT. It codes for CASSLGRGLVGGPEAFF.

There are a few counts of this clonotype. The chain uses TRBV5-1 and TRBJ1-5; D call uncertain. Germline CDR1 SGHRS, CDR2 YFSETQ. The CDR3 sequence is 16 residues long. Trimming removed 0 bases from V and 0 bases from J, with 10 bases in between. The CDR3 here is CASSLGVRDSNQPQHF. CDR3 DNA: TGCGCCAGCAGCTTGGGGGTACGGGATAGCAATCAGCCCCAGCATTTT. Full variable domain (remainder filled in from reference TRBV5-1 and TRBJ1-5): KAGVTQTPRYLIKTRGQQVTLSCSPISGHRSVSWYQQTPGQGLQFLFEYFSETQRNKGNFPGRFSGRQFSNSRSEMNVSTLELGDSALYLCASSLGVRDSNQPQHFGDGTRLSIL.

The CDR3 loop reads CASSEPRAADEQYF. CDR3 bases: TGTGCCAGCAGTGAGCCCCGGGCCGCCGACGAGCAGTACTTC. This rearrangement joins TRBV25-1 to TRBJ2-7; D gene ambiguous. The CDR3 extends over 14 amino acids. Between the trimmed V and J ends, which lost 3 bases and 5 bases, there was a span of 14 bases. The V gene's germline CDR1 is MGHDK and CDR2 SYGVNS.

CDR3 protein: CASSSSGGAGTGELFF. The CDR3 bases are TGTGCCAGCAGCTCGAGCGGGGGGGCCGGCACCGGGGAGCTGTTTTTT. This chain uses TRBV7-9 with TRBJ2-2, with 10 bases matching TRBD2. The CDR3 contains 16 residues. Germline trimming cut 4 bases from V and 4 bases from J; bases unmatched to any gene: 6. Per germline, CDR1 SEHNR and CDR2 FQNEAQ (reference sequence).